This record concerns one TCR beta chain sequence. A much larger clone differs from this one at a single base, so this may be a read error. The sample belongs to a study of neurological immune-mediated disorders. 5'RACE generated cDNA with 10-nucleotide random UMIs. In TCRdb, the 5' RACE reads were re-called with MiXCR into one record per CDR3 protein. The repertoire includes over 70,000 distinct CDR3 sequences, 10% of them detected once, and 8.5% to 10% sits in the top ten. The sample's time point: longitudinal time-point 1 (baseline). The specimen sequenced was PBMCs. The TCR sequence derives from a man aged 30 to 45 in good health.

The CDR3 sequence is CASSLLAGGLAGIAYEQYF. The CDR3 DNA reads as TGTGCCAGCAGCCTTCTGGCAGGGGGACTAGCGGGGATCGCCTACGAGCAGTACTTC. The chain joins TRBV14 to TRBJ2-7, with 13 bases identical to TRBD2. The germline gives CDR1 SGHDN, CDR2 FVKESK. Trimming took 4 bases from V and 2 from J; bases not matched to a gene: 14. This CDR3 spans 19 amino acids. The full variable domain, in which reference TRBV14 and TRBJ2-7 provide the parts outside the CDR3, is EAGVTQFPSHSVIEKGQTVTLRCDPISGHDNLYWYRRVMGKEIKFLLHFVKESKQDESGMPNNRFLAERTGGTYSTLKVQPAELEDSGVYFCASSLLAGGLAGIAYEQYFGPGTRLTVT.